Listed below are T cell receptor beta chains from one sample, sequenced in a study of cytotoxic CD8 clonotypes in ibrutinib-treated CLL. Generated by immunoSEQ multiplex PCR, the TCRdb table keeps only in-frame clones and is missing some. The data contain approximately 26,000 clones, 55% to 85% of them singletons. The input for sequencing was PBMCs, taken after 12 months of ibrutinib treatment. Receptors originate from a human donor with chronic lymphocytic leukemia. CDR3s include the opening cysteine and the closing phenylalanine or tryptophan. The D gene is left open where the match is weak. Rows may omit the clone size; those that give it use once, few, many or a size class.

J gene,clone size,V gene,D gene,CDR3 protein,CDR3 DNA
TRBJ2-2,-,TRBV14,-,CASSQARATGELFF,TGTGCCAGCAGCCAAGCCCGAGCCACCGGGGAGCTGTTTTTT
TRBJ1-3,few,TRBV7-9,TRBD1,CANRDSGNTIYF,TGTGCCAACCGGGACAGTGGAAACACCATATATTTT
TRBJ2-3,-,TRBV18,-,CASSPRGAVEDTQYF,TGTGCCAGCTCACCACGGGGGGCGGTGGAAGATACGCAGTATTTT
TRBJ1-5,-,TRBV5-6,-,CASSSQGIPQPQHF,TGTGCCAGCAGCTCACAGGGTATTCCTCAGCCCCAGCATTTT
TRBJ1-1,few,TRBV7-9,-,CASRLLQGNTEAFF,TGTGCCAGCAGGTTATTACAGGGGAACACTGAAGCTTTCTTT
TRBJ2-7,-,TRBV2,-,CASSEPGSKQYF,TGTGCCAGCAGTGAGCCAGGGAGCAAGCAGTACTTC
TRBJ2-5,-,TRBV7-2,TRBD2,CASGTSGGRETQYF,TGTGCCAGCGGGACTAGCGGGGGAAGGGAGACCCAGTACTTC
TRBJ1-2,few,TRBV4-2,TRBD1,CASSQRTGPNYGYTF,TGTGCCAGCAGCCAACGGACAGGCCCTAACTATGGCTACACCTTC
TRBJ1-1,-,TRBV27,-,CASSSTVNTEAFF,TGTGCCAGCAGTTCTACAGTGAACACTGAAGCTTTCTTT
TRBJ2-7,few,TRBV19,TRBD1,CASSRAGTGGDEQYF,TGTGCCAGTAGTAGGGCCGGGACAGGGGGCGACGAGCAGTACTTC
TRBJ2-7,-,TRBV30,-,CAWSVGAGYYEQYF,TGTGCCTGGAGTGTAGGGGCAGGATACTACGAGCAGTACTTC
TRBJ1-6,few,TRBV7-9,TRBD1,CASSSRQGGSPLHF,TGTGCCAGCAGCTCGAGACAGGGGGGCTCACCCCTCCACTTT
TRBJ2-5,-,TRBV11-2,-,CASRINQGGETQYF,TGTGCCAGCAGGATAAACCAAGGTGGGGAGACCCAGTACTTC